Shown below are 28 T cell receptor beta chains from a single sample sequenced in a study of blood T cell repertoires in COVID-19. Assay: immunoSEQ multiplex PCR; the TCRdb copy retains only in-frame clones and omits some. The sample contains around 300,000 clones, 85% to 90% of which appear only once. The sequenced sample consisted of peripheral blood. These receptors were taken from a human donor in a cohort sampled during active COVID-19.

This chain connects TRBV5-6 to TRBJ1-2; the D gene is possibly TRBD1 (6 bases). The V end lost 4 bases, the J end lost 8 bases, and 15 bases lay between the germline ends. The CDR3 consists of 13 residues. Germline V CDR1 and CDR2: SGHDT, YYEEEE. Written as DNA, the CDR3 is TGTGCCAGCAGCGCACAGGGTGCTTGGGGCTACACCTTC. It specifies CASSAQGAWGYTF. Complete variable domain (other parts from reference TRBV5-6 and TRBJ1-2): DAGVTQSPTHLIKTRGQQVTLRCSPKSGHDTVSWYQQALGQGPQFIFQYYEEEERQRGNFPDRFSGHQFPNYSSELNVNALLLGDSALYLCASSAQGAWGYTFGSGTRLTVV.

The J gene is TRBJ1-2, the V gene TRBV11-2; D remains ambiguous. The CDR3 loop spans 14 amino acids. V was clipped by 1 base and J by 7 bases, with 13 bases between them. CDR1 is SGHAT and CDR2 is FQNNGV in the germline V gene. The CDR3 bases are TGTGCCAGCAGCTTAGGTGGAGGTTATTCTGGCTACACCTTC. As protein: CASSLGGGYSGYTF.

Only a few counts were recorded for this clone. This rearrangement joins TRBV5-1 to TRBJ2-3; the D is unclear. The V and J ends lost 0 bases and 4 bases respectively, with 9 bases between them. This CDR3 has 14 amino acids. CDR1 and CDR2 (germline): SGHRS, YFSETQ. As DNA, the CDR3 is TGCGCCAGCAGCTTGGTATCCCAGGCAGATACGCAGTATTTT. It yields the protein CASSLVSQADTQYF.

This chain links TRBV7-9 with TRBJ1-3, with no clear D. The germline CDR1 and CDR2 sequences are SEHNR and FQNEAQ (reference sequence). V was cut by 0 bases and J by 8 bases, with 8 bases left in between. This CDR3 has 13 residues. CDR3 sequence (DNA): TGTGCCAGCAGCTTAGCGAGGGTAGACACCATATATTTT. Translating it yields CASSLARVDTIYF.

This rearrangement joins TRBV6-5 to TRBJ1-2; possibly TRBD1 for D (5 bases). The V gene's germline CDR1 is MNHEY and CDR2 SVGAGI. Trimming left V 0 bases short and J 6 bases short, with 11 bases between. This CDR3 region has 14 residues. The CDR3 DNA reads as TGTGCCAGCAGTTACTCCCCCAGGGATCATGGCTACACCTTC. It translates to CASSYSPRDHGYTF.

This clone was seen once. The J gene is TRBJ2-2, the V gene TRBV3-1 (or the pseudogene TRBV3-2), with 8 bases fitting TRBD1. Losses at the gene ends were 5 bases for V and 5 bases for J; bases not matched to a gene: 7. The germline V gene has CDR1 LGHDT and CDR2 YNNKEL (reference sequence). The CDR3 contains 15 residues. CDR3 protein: CASSGTGGVTGELFF. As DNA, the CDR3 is TGTGCCAGCAGCGGGACAGGAGGGGTGACCGGGGAGCTGTTTTTT.

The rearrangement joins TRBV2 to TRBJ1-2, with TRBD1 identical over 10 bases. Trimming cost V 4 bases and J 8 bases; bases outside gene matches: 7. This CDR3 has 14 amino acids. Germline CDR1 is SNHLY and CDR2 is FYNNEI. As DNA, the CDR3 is TGTGCCAGCAGTGGACAGGGGGCTGAGGGGGGCTACACCTTC. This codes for CASSGQGAEGGYTF.

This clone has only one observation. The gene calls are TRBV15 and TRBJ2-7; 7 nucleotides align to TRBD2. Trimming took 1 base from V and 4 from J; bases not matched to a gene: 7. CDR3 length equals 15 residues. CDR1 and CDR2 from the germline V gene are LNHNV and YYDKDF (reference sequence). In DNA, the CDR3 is TGTGCCACCAGCAGAGGTCGGGGAGGGGATTACGAGCAGTACTTC. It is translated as CATSRGRGGDYEQYF.

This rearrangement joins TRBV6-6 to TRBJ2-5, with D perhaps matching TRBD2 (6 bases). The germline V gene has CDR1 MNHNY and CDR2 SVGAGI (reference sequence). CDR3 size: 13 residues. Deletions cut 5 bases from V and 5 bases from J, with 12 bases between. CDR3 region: CASSRPSGETQYF. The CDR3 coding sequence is TGTGCCAGCAGTCGCCCCAGCGGGGAGACCCAGTACTTC.

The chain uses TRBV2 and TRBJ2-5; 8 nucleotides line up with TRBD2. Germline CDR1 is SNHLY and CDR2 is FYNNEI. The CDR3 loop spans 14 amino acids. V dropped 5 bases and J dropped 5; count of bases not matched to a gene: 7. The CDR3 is CASSRAGAVETQYF. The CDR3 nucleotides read TGTGCCAGCAGTCGAGCGGGAGCAGTGGAGACCCAGTACTTC.

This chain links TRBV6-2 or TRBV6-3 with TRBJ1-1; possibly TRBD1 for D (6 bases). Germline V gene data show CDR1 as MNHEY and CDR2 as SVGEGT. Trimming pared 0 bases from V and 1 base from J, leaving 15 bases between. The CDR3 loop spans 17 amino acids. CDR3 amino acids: CASSYSRGAGRNTEAFF. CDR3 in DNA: TGTGCCAGCAGTTACTCACGGGGGGCAGGACGGAACACTGAAGCTTTCTTT.

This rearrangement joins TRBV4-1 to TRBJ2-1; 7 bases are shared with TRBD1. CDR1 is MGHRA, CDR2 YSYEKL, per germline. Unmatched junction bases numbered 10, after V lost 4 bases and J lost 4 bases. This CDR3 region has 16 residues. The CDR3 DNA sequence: TGCGCCAGCAGCCGAGGTTCGGGACAGAGTTACAATGAGCAGTTCTTC. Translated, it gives CASSRGSGQSYNEQFF.

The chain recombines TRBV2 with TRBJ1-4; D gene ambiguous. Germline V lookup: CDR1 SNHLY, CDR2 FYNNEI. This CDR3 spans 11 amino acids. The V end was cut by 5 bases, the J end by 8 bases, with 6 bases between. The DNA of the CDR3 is TGTGCCAGCAGTAAGCACGAAAAACTGTTTTTT. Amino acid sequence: CASSKHEKLFF.

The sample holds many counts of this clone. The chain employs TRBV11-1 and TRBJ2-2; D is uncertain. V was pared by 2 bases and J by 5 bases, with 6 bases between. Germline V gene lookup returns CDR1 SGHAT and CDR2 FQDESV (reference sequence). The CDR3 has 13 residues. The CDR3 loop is CASSLSITGELFF. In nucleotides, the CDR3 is TGTGCCAGCAGCTTATCTATTACCGGGGAGCTGTTTTTT. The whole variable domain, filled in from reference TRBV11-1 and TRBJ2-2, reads EAEVAQSPRYKITEKSQAVAFWCDPISGHATLYWYRQILGQGPELLVQFQDESVVDDSQLPKDRFSAERLKGVDSTLKIQPAELGDSAMYLCASSLSITGELFFGEGSRLTVL.

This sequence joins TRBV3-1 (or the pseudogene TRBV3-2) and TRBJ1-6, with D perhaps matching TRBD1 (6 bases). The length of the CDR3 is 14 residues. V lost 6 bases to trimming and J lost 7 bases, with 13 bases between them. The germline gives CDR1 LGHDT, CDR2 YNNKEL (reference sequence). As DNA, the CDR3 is TGTGCCAGCAGGCTCGGGACAAGAAATTCACCCCTCCACTTT. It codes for CASRLGTRNSPLHF.

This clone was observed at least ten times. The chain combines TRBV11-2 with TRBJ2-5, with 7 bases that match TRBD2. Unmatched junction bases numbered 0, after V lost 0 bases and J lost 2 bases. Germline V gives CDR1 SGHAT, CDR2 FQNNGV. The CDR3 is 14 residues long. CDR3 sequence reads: CASSLEAGQETQYF. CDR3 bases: TGTGCCAGCAGCTTAGAAGCGGGACAAGAGACCCAGTACTTC.

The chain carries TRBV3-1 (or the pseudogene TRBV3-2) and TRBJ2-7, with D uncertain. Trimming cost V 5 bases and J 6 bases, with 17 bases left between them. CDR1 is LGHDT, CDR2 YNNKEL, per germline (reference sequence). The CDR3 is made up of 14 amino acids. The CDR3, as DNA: TGTGCCAGCAGCTCCCCTCCGCTAGTCGTCGAGCAGTACTTC. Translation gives CASSSPPLVVEQYF.

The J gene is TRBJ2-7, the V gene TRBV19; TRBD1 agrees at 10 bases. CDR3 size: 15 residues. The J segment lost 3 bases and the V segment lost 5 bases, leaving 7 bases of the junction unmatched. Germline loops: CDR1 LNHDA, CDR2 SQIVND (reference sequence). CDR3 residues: CASSGSGTGVYEQYF. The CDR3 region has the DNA TGTGCCAGTAGTGGCTCCGGGACAGGGGTCTACGAGCAGTACTTC. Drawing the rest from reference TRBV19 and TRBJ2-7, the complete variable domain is DGGITQSPKYLFRKEGQNVTLSCEQNLNHDAMYWYRQDPGQGLRLIYYSQIVNDFQKGDIAEGYSVSREKKESFPLTVTSAQKNPTAFYLCASSGSGTGVYEQYFGPGTRLTVT.

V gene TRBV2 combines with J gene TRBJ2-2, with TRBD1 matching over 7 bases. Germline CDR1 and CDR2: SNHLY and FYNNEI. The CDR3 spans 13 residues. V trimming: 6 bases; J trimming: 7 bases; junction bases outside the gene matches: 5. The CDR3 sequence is CASSLSGGGELFF. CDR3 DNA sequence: TGTGCCAGCAGCCTTTCAGGGGGCGGGGAGCTGTTTTTT.

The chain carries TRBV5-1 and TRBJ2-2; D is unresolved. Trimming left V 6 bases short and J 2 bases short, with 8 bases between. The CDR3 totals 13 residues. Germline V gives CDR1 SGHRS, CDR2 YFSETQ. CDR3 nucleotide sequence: TGCGCCAGCAAGGAGACCAACACCGGGGAGCTGTTTTTT. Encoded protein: CASKETNTGELFF.

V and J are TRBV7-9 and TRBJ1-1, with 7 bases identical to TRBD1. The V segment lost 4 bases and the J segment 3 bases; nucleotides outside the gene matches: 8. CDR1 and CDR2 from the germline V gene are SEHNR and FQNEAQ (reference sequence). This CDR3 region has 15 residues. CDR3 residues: CASSSNRGSYTEAFF. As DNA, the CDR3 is TGTGCCAGCAGCTCAAACAGGGGTAGCTACACTGAAGCTTTCTTT.

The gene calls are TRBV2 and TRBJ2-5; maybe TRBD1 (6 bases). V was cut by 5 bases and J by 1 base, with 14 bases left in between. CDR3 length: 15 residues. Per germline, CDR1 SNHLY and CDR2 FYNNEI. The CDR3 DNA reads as TGTGCCAGCAGTCCGGCCAGGGGAATCCAAGAGACCCAGTACTTC. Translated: CASSPARGIQETQYF.

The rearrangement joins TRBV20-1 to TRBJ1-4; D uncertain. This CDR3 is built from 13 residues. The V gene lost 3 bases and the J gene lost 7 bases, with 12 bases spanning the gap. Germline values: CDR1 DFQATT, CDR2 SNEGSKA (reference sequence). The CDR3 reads CSASKGVGEKLFF. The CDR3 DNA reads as TGCAGTGCTAGTAAGGGAGTTGGTGAAAAACTGTTTTTT.

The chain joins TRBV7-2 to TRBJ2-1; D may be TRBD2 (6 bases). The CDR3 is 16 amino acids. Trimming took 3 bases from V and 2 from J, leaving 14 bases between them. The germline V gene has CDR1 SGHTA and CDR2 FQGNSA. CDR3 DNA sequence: TGTGCCAGCAGCTTCGCCCCGGGACTGACCTACAATGAGCAGTTCTTC. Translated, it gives CASSFAPGLTYNEQFF.

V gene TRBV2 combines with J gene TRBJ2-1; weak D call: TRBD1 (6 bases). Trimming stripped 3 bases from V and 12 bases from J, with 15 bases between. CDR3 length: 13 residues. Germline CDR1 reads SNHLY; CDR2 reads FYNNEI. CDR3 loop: CASSDAGWGRQFF. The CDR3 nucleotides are TGTGCCAGCAGTGATGCAGGGTGGGGGCGGCAGTTCTTC.

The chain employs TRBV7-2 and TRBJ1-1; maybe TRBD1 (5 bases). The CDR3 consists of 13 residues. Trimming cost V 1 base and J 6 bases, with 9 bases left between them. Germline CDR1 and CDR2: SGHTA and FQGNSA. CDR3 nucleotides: TGTGCCAGCAGCTTAGTGCAGGGCGCTGAAGCTTTCTTT. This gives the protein CASSLVQGAEAFF.

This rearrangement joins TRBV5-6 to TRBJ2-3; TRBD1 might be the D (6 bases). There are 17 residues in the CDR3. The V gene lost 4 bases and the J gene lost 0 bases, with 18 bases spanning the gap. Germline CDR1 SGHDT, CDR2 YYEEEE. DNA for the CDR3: TGTGCCAGCAGCCCCGGGTTCTCAGGGGCTAGCACAGATACGCAGTATTTT. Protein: CASSPGFSGASTDTQYF.

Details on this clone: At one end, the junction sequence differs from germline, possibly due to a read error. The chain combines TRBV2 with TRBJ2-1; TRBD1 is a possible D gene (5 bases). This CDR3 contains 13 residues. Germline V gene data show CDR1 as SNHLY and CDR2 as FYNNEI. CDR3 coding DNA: TGTGCCAGCAGCGAAGAAAAAGGGGCGAGGCGGTTCTTC. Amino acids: CASSEEKGARRFF.